These 27 T cell receptor beta chains were sequenced from one sample in a study of CD8 T cells in ankylosing spondylitis. In TCRdb, the 5' RACE reads were re-called with MiXCR into one record per CDR3 protein. The repertoire includes more than 200,000 distinct CDR3 sequences, under 30% of them detected once, and 0.61% sits in the top ten. Sequencing was done on a sample of blood, either unsorted or a sorted T cell fraction (not recorded which). Every receptor here comes from a male donor with ankylosing spondylitis or in good health (not recorded which).

This clonotype showed up many times. This sequence joins TRBV24-1 and TRBJ2-1; tentatively, D is TRBD2 (5 bases). The length of the CDR3 is 14 residues. Germline values: CDR1 KGHDR, CDR2 SFDVKD. The germline V and J ends were trimmed by 2 bases and 4 bases, with 8 bases remaining between them. The CDR3, as DNA: TGTGCCACCAGTGATTCCTGGACTTACAATGAGCAGTTCTTC. Translation gives CATSDSWTYNEQFF.

CDR3 in amino acids: CAISESSMDTQYF. As DNA, the CDR3 is TGTGCCATCAGTGAGTCGAGTATGGATACGCAGTATTTT. The rearrangement joins TRBV10-3 to TRBJ2-3; D uncertain. Germline V CDR1 and CDR2: ENHRY, SYGVKD. The CDR3 is made up of 13 amino acids. Trimming took 0 bases from V and 6 from J, leaving 7 bases between them.

This rearrangement joins TRBV27 to TRBJ2-3; 9 bases are shared with TRBD1. The CDR3 totals 18 residues. In germline, CDR1 is MNHEY, CDR2 SMNVEV (reference sequence). The V gene end was trimmed by 6 bases and the J gene end by 1 base; junction bases not matched to a gene: 14. The CDR3 reads CASSNTVHRDRGTDTQYF. The CDR3 bases are TGTGCCAGCAGCAACACCGTACACCGGGACAGGGGCACAGATACGCAGTATTTT.

The DNA of the CDR3 is TGTGCCAGCACCAGGGACAGGGATACGCAGTATTTT. Translated, it gives CASTRDRDTQYF. J is TRBJ2-3 and V is TRBV12-3 or TRBV12-4; 8 bases are a match to TRBD1. Losses at the gene ends were 7 bases for V and 6 bases for J; bases not matched to a gene: 3. This CDR3 has 12 amino acids.

This clonotype was found a few times. V gene TRBV5-8 combines with J gene TRBJ2-2, with D tentatively TRBD1 or TRBD2 (6 bases each). CDR3 length: 14 residues. The germline V gene encodes CDR1 SGHTS and CDR2 YDEGEE. V gave up 1 base and J gave up 6 bases, with 10 bases separating them. The CDR3 DNA reads TGTGCCAGCAGCTTGAGGGGGGTCCCCGGGGAGCTGTTTTTT. Translation: CASSLRGVPGELFF.

The J gene is TRBJ2-1, the V gene TRBV24-1; D possibly uses TRBD1 or TRBD2 (6 bases each). Trimming removed 1 base at V and 12 bases at J, with 9 bases between. The CDR3 consists of 12 residues. Per the germline V gene, CDR1 is KGHDR and CDR2 is SFDVKD. The CDR3 protein is CATSDLGGRQFF. Written as DNA, the CDR3 is TGTGCCACCAGTGATTTAGGGGGGCGGCAGTTCTTC.

This sequence joins TRBV20-1 and TRBJ1-5; D is unresolved. Deletions cut 0 bases from V and 3 bases from J, with 15 bases between. The CDR3 is 16 amino acids. CDR1 is DFQATT and CDR2 is SNEGSKA in the germline V gene (reference sequence). In DNA form, the CDR3 reads TGCAGTGCTAGAGATAGTGACCGCTGGTACAATCAGCCCCAGCATTTT. It yields the protein CSARDSDRWYNQPQHF.

The chain employs TRBV20-1 and TRBJ2-1; 7 nucleotides align to TRBD2. The germline CDR1 and CDR2 sequences are DFQATT and SNEGSKA (reference sequence). The junction had 13 bases not matched to a gene; V was cut back by 1 base and J by 4 bases. This CDR3 comprises 17 residues. The CDR3 DNA reads as TGCAGTGCTAGAGGGGCAGGGCCTGTGGGGGGGTACAATGAGCAGTTCTTC. Amino acids: CSARGAGPVGGYNEQFF.

This clonotype has a count of ten or more. The rearrangement links TRBV20-1 to TRBJ1-5; D call uncertain. The CDR3 loop spans 13 amino acids. The ends were cut back, 3 bases at V and 0 bases at J, with 6 bases in the middle. Germline CDR1 reads DFQATT; CDR2 reads SNEGSKA (reference sequence). CDR3 residues: CSARARSNQPQHF. The CDR3 nucleotides read TGCAGTGCTAGGGCACGTAGCAATCAGCCCCAGCATTTT.

This clonotype was picked up many times. The chain recombines TRBV3-1 with TRBJ2-1; D tentatively reads TRBD1 or TRBD2 (5 bases each). V gave up 2 bases and J gave up 6 bases, with 14 bases separating them. CDR1 and CDR2 (germline): LGHDT, YNNKEL (reference sequence). The CDR3 has 15 residues. This chain's CDR3 is CASSQMGDSGNEQFF. CDR3 coding DNA: TGTGCCAGCAGCCAAATGGGAGACAGTGGCAATGAGCAGTTCTTC.

This clonotype was counted a few times. The V and J genes are TRBV20-1 and TRBJ2-7, with D unclear. V dropped 3 bases and J dropped 1 base, with 13 bases sitting between them. This CDR3 comprises 14 residues. Germline CDR1 reads DFQATT; CDR2 reads SNEGSKA (reference sequence). This chain's CDR3 is CSARAPRKSYEQYF. CDR3 nucleotides: TGCAGTGCTAGGGCGCCGAGGAAGTCCTACGAGCAGTACTTC.

This clonotype came up a few times. The chain joins TRBV12-3 or TRBV12-4 to TRBJ2-7, with D possibly TRBD2 on 5 matching bases. The CDR3 contains 13 residues. The germline V and J ends were trimmed by 5 bases and 5 bases, with 13 bases remaining between them. The CDR3 protein is CASSHGIDHEQYF. CDR3 nucleotides: TGTGCCAGCAGTCACGGGATCGACCACGAGCAGTACTTC.

This clonotype came up a few times. The CDR3 bases are TGCAGCGTTGAACCCCGGGCAGGGAGCATTCAGTACTTC. It translates to CSVEPRAGSIQYF. The genes are TRBV29-1 and TRBJ2-4; D is possibly TRBD1 or TRBD2 (5 bases each). Per the germline V gene, CDR1 is SQVTM and CDR2 is ANQGSEA. The CDR3 is 13 amino acids. Deletions cut 2 bases from V and 9 bases from J, with 14 bases between.

This chain uses TRBV20-1 with TRBJ1-2, with a weak D call TRBD1 (6 bases). V was cut by 2 bases and J by 1 base, with 17 bases left in between. The germline V gene encodes CDR1 DFQATT and CDR2 SNEGSKA (reference sequence). This CDR3 has 16 amino acids. In DNA form, the CDR3 reads TGCAGTGCTAGACCCCCTGTGGACAGACTTAACTATGGCTACACCTTC. Its translation is CSARPPVDRLNYGYTF.

The CDR3 loop reads CAIKGTQHETQYF. The CDR3 region has the DNA TGTGCCATCAAAGGGACACAACATGAGACCCAGTACTTC. The chain couples TRBV10-3 to TRBJ2-5; TRBD1 might be the D (6 bases). In germline, CDR1 is ENHRY, CDR2 SYGVKD. The CDR3 extends over 13 amino acids. V was pared by 7 bases and J by 5 bases, with 14 bases between.

This clonotype has ten or more counts. The V gene is TRBV18, the J gene TRBJ2-2; 9 positions agree with TRBD2. Germline V gene sequence: CDR1 KGHSH, CDR2 LQKENI. The V and J ends lost 2 bases and 1 base, in that order; junction bases with no gene match: 8. This CDR3 has 18 residues. The CDR3 region has the DNA TGTGCCAGCTCACCAAGGTTGACTAGCGGATTGAACACCGGGGAGCTGTTTTTT. Its protein product is CASSPRLTSGLNTGELFF.

The genes are TRBV10-3 and TRBJ2-5; 11 bases align to TRBD2. Germline CDR1 reads ENHRY; CDR2 reads SYGVKD. The CDR3 loop spans 16 amino acids. Trimming took 3 bases from V and 1 from J; bases not matched to a gene: 4. The CDR3 region is CAISESLAGGQETQYF. Here the CDR3 DNA reads TGTGCCATCAGTGAAAGTCTAGCGGGGGGCCAAGAGACCCAGTACTTC.

V gene TRBV18 combines with J gene TRBJ1-1; TRBD1 matches 10 bases. The CDR3 length is 13 residues. J lost 13 bases, V lost 5 bases, and 10 bases had no gene match. Germline-derived CDR1 and CDR2 are KGHSH and LQKENI. The CDR3 sequence is CASSETGTGEGFF. DNA for the CDR3: TGTGCCAGCTCAGAAACCGGGACAGGGGAGGGTTTCTTT.

Regarding this clonotype: One end of the junction fails to match germline, which may point to a read error. The chain combines TRBV29-1 with TRBJ2-1; 7 bases fit TRBD2. Germline loops: CDR1 SQVTM, CDR2 ANQGSEA. This CDR3 has 15 residues. The CDR3 protein is CSVGTRLATHNEKFF. DNA of the CDR3: TGCAGCGTTGGGACTAGACTAGCTACCCACAATGAGAAGTTCTTC.

The chain's CDR3 is CSARDAGAAEQYF. In nucleotides, the CDR3 is TGCAGTGCTAGAGACGCAGGGGCGGCCGAGCAGTACTTC. This chain connects TRBV20-1 to TRBJ2-7; TRBD1 is a possible D gene (6 bases). This CDR3 spans 13 amino acids. Germline-derived CDR1 and CDR2 are DFQATT and SNEGSKA (reference sequence). Trimming shortened V by 0 bases and J by 6 bases, and 12 bases separated the two germline ends.

Many counts were recorded for this clonotype. The gene calls are TRBV6-1 and TRBJ2-2; perhaps TRBD2 as D (6 bases). The ends were cut back, 11 bases at V and 1 base at J, with 11 bases in the middle. The length of the CDR3 is 13 residues. Germline V gene lookup returns CDR1 MNHNS and CDR2 SASEGT. CDR3 in amino acids: CAQWRGNTGELFF. The CDR3 DNA reads TGTGCCCAGTGGCGGGGGAACACCGGGGAGCTGTTTTTT.

This clonotype was found a few times. The chain joins TRBV20-1 to TRBJ2-3; the match to TRBD2 covers 14 bases. CDR3 size: 15 residues. V lost 5 bases to trimming and J lost 6 bases; unmatched junction nucleotides: 7. The germline V gene has CDR1 DFQATT and CDR2 SNEGSKA (reference sequence). CDR3: CSAETSGGAIDTQYF. The CDR3 DNA sequence: TGCAGTGCTGAGACTAGCGGGGGGGCCATCGATACGCAGTATTTT.

This clonotype was observed a few times. V and J are TRBV6-2 or TRBV6-3 and TRBJ2-7; TRBD1 might be the D (7 bases). The CDR3 length is 17 residues. The germline V and J ends were trimmed by 7 bases and 1 base, with 23 bases remaining between them. The V gene's germline CDR1 is MNHEY and CDR2 SVGEGT. The CDR3 reads CASTPSPGQGGSYEQYF. Here the CDR3 DNA reads TGTGCCAGCACCCCCTCGCCGGGGCAGGGGGGTTCCTACGAGCAGTACTTC.

This clonotype was counted only a few times. The chain carries TRBV20-1 and TRBJ2-4, with 7 bases matching TRBD2. Germline CDR1 reads DFQATT; CDR2 reads SNEGSKA (reference sequence). V was pared by 0 bases and J by 9 bases, with 8 bases of the junction left unmatched. This CDR3 has 14 amino acids. Here the CDR3 reads CSARDGGSNTIQYF. The CDR3 nucleotides are TGCAGTGCTAGAGATGGCGGGAGTAATACCATTCAGTACTTC.

This clonotype has ten or more counts. The chain carries TRBV20-1 and TRBJ1-5; D is ambiguous. Deletions cut 5 bases from V and 1 base from J, with 15 bases between. The CDR3 has 15 amino acids. Germline-derived CDR1 and CDR2 are DFQATT and SNEGSKA (reference sequence). The CDR3 region is CSAGEPGISNQPQHF. DNA for the CDR3: TGCAGTGCTGGGGAACCGGGTATAAGCAATCAGCCCCAGCATTTT.

This clonotype showed up many times. J is TRBJ1-2 and V is TRBV15; 7 nucleotides line up with TRBD1. The CDR3 is 14 amino acids. Germline V gives CDR1 LNHNV, CDR2 YYDKDF (reference sequence). V dropped 1 base and J dropped 4; count of bases not matched to a gene: 3. The CDR3 DNA is TGTGCCACCAGCAGAGTGACAGGGTCCTATGGCTACACCTTC. Translating gives CATSRVTGSYGYTF.

The table lists this clonotype with a few counts. The chain couples TRBV12-3 or TRBV12-4 to TRBJ2-7; D might be TRBD2 (5 bases). The CDR3 is made up of 14 amino acids. V lost 1 base and J lost 5, with 12 bases in between. The CDR3 region is CASSLVGRTHEQYF. Written as DNA, the CDR3 is TGTGCCAGCAGTTTAGTCGGCAGGACTCACGAGCAGTACTTC.